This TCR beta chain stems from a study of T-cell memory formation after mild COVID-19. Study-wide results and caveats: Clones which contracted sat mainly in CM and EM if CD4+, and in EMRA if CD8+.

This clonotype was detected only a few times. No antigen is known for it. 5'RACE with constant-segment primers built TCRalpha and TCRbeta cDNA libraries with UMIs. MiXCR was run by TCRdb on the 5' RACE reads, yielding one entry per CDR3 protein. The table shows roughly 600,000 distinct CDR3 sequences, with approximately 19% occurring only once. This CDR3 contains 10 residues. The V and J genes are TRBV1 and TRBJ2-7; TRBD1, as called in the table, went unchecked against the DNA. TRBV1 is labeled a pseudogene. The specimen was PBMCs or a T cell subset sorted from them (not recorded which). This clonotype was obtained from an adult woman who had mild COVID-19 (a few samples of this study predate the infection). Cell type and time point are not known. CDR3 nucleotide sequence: TGCACCAGCTGGGGGTACGAGCAGTACTTC. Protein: CTSWGYEQYF.